Listed below are T cell receptor beta chains from one sample, sequenced in a study of blood T cell repertoires in COVID-19. Profiled with immunoSEQ multiplex PCR; TCRdb holds only in-frame clones, not every one. The sample carries 150,000 or so clones, almost 85% recorded once. The sample consisted of peripheral blood. The receptors derive from a woman of 80 years or more with acute or convalescent COVID-19. Each CDR3 is given with its conserved first and last residue. The D gene is left open where the match is weak. Only some rows state a clone size, as once, few, many or a class for expanded clones.

v_call	clone_size	d_call	j_call	cdr3_nt	cdr3_aa
TRBV29-1	few	-	TRBJ2-1	TGCAGCGGACAGGTTAATGAGCAGTTCTTC	CSGQVNEQFF
TRBV7-2	-	TRBD2	TRBJ2-1	TGTGCCAGCAGCTTAGGGGCGGGAGGCGAGCAGTTCTTC	CASSLGAGGEQFF
TRBV5-4	once	-	TRBJ1-1	TGTGCCAGCAGCTTGTTCAGTATGAACACTGAAGCTTTCTTT	CASSLFSMNTEAFF
TRBV5-6	-	-	TRBJ2-1	TGTGCCAGCAGCTTGAGCCGGGAACAGCAGTTCTTC	CASSLSREQQFF
TRBV18	-	TRBD1	TRBJ1-1	TGTGCCAGCACACAGGGGCCGACTGAAGCTTTCTTT	CASTQGPTEAFF
TRBV27	once	-	TRBJ2-7	TGTGCCAGCAGTTTAGGGGGGACCCCCTACGAGCAGTACTTC	CASSLGGTPYEQYF
TRBV10-3	-	TRBD1	TRBJ2-2	TGTGCCATCAGGGGACAGGGGTACACCGGGGAGCTGTTTTTT	CAIRGQGYTGELFF
TRBV5-1	-	-	TRBJ2-3	TGCGCCAGCAGCTTAGCGCGACCAGATACGCAGTATTTT	CASSLARPDTQYF
TRBV6-5	-	TRBD2	TRBJ2-5	TGTGCCAGCAACCCTGGGACTAGCGAGAAAGAGACCCAGTACTTC	CASNPGTSEKETQYF
TRBV29-1	-	TRBD2	TRBJ2-1	TGCAGCGTTGGGGCTAGCGGGATGCTCAATGAGCAGTTCTTC	CSVGASGMLNEQFF
TRBV30	-	TRBD1	TRBJ1-5	TGTGCCTGGAGTGTACAGGGGAATCAGCCCCAGCATTTT	CAWSVQGNQPQHF
TRBV2	-	-	TRBJ1-3	TGTGCCAGCAGTTACCGAGGGGGCTCTGGAAACACCATATATTTT	CASSYRGGSGNTIYF
TRBV5-4	-	TRBD2	TRBJ2-1	TGTGCCAGCAGTGTTGGGACTACCAACTACAATGAGCAGTTCTTC	CASSVGTTNYNEQFF
TRBV3-1/TRBV3-2	-	TRBD1	TRBJ1-1	TGTGCCAGCAGCCATTTAAAGGGGGCCAAGAACACTGAAGCTTTCTTT	CASSHLKGAKNTEAFF
TRBV11-2	-	TRBD2	TRBJ2-1	TGTGCCAGCAGCCTGTTCGGACTAGCGGGAGTTGGGAATGAGCAGTTCTTC	CASSLFGLAGVGNEQFF
TRBV6-5	few	TRBD2	TRBJ2-1	TGTGCCAGCAGTTACGGGGGACTAGCCCGCGATGAGCAGTTCTTC	CASSYGGLARDEQFF
TRBV27	-	-	TRBJ2-7	TGTGCCAGCAGTTTTACAGGGCTCCACGAGCAGTACTTC	CASSFTGLHEQYF
TRBV7-5	-	-	TRBJ2-6	TGTGTCAGAAGCCCGCCCAGGGACTCTCCTGGGGCCAACGTCCTGACTTTC	CVRSPPRDSPGANVLTF
TRBV9	-	TRBD1	TRBJ2-2	TGTGCCAGCAGCGTAGCTAGTCAGGGGGCAGGCGGGGAGCTGTTTTTT	CASSVASQGAGGELFF
TRBV6-1	-	-	TRBJ1-5	TGTGCCAGCAGTGGTCACGAAATAGGGAGAAAGCAGCCCCAGCATTTT	CASSGHEIGRKQPQHF
TRBV7-9	once	-	TRBJ2-2	TGTGCCGGAACCCGGCAGGGCTCCGGGGAGCTGTTTTTT	CAGTRQGSGELFF
TRBV3-1/TRBV3-2	-	TRBD2	TRBJ2-7	TGTGCCAGCAGCTATCGGACTAGCTCCTACGAGCAGTACTTC	CASSYRTSSYEQYF
TRBV12-2	-	-	TRBJ1-2	TGTGCAAGTCGTTTTCCTAAGGGGGCGGCTGGCTACACCTTC	CASRFPKGAAGYTF
TRBV2	-	TRBD1	TRBJ1-5	TGTGCCAGCAGTGGGACAGGGGGCAATCAGCCCCAGCATTTT	CASSGTGGNQPQHF
TRBV6-2/TRBV6-3	few	-	TRBJ2-3	TGTGCCAGCAGTTACTCGAGCTACTCGTTCACAGATACGCAGTATTTT	CASSYSSYSFTDTQYF
TRBV2	-	TRBD1	TRBJ1-2	TGTGCCAGCAACAGGGGGCGAAGCTATGGCTACACCTTC	CASNRGRSYGYTF
TRBV7-8	-	TRBD1	TRBJ1-1	TGTGCCAGCAGCACACGAAAGACAGGGGGTGAGACTGAAGCTTTCTTT	CASSTRKTGGETEAFF
TRBV4-3	-	TRBD2	TRBJ2-7	TGCGCCAGCAGCCAATCCGCAGCCCGGCTAGCGGACAACGAGCAGTACTTC	CASSQSAARLADNEQYF
TRBV5-3	-	TRBD2	TRBJ2-2	TGTGCCAGAAGCGCTAAACCCGGGACTAGCGGGACCGGGGAGCTGTTTTTT	CARSAKPGTSGTGELFF
TRBV30	-	TRBD1	TRBJ1-2	TGTGCCTGGTATTATTCGGGACAGGGGGACTATGGCTACACCTTC	CAWYYSGQGDYGYTF
TRBV5-1	-	TRBD1	TRBJ1-2	TGCGCCAGCAGCTTGCCGGGACAGAACTATGGCTACACCTTC	CASSLPGQNYGYTF
TRBV5-1	-	TRBD1	TRBJ1-4	TGCGCCAGCAGCCAGAACCCACAGGGGAACTCTAATGAAAAACTGTTTTTT	CASSQNPQGNSNEKLFF
TRBV9	once	-	TRBJ2-7	TGTGCCAGCAGCCCAAGAGGGGGAATGGGGAGCTCCTACGAGCAGTACTTC	CASSPRGGMGSSYEQYF
TRBV2	once	-	TRBJ1-4	TGTGCCAGCAGTGAAGCGCTAGGAGGCGATGAAAAACTGTTTTTT	CASSEALGGDEKLFF
TRBV30	-	TRBD2	TRBJ2-6	TGTGCCTGGACCAAACTAGCGTATCTAGGTGGGGCCAACGTCCTGACTTTC	CAWTKLAYLGGANVLTF
TRBV5-6	-	-	TRBJ1-2	TGTGCCAGCAGCTTCTCAAACAGGGATGGCTACACCTTC	CASSFSNRDGYTF
TRBV29-1	once	-	TRBJ1-5	TGCAGCGTTGCTGGGGGCCTGAATCAGCCCCAGCATTTT	CSVAGGLNQPQHF
TRBV29-1	once	TRBD1	TRBJ2-2	TGCAGCGTTGAGGGACCAGGGGGCACCGGGGAGCTGTTTTTT	CSVEGPGGTGELFF
TRBV7-2	-	TRBD2	TRBJ2-7	TGTGCCAGCAGCTTAGGGGCGGCTAGCGGGTACTACGAGCAGTACTTC	CASSLGAASGYYEQYF
TRBV7-2	-	-	TRBJ2-2	TGTGCCAGCAGCCTTCTTGACAGAGCGAACACCGGGGAGCTGTTTTTT	CASSLLDRANTGELFF
TRBV18	-	-	TRBJ1-6	TGTGCCAGCTCACCGGTGAGCTCCTATAATTCACCCCTCCACTTT	CASSPVSSYNSPLHF
TRBV7-8	-	TRBD1	TRBJ2-3	TGTGCCAGCAGCACAGGGGGCTTCAACACAGATACGCAGTATTTT	CASSTGGFNTDTQYF
TRBV10-3	few	TRBD1	TRBJ2-5	TGTGCCATCAGCGACGACAGGGTTGCAGAGACCCAGTACTTC	CAISDDRVAETQYF
TRBV6-2/TRBV6-3	few	-	TRBJ1-2	TGTGCCAGCAGTTACTCGCCGGACAGCTATGGCTACACCTTC	CASSYSPDSYGYTF
TRBV7-2	-	TRBD2	TRBJ2-5	TGTGCCAGCAGACAAGCCTTAGCGGGAGCTGAGACCCAGTACTTC	CASRQALAGAETQYF
TRBV19	-	-	TRBJ1-6	TGTGCCAGTAGGCCGGACGGGGGTTATAATTCACCCCTCCACTTT	CASRPDGGYNSPLHF
TRBV6-5	-	-	TRBJ2-7	TGTGCCAGCAGTTACTTTTTCGGGACACCCTCCTACGAGCAGTACTTC	CASSYFFGTPSYEQYF
TRBV18	-	-	TRBJ2-3	TGTGCCAGCTCACCCGGGCTAGCGCGCCTAACTAGCACAGATACGCAGTATTTT	CASSPGLARLTSTDTQYF
TRBV5-1	once	-	TRBJ1-5	TGCGCCAGCAGCTTGGGTCCCGGTCAGCCCCAGCATTTT	CASSLGPGQPQHF
TRBV6-5	-	TRBD1	TRBJ1-2	TGTGCCAGCAGTAGGACAGGGGCTGACTATGGCTACACCTTC	CASSRTGADYGYTF
TRBV15	-	TRBD1	TRBJ1-3	TGTGCCACCAGCAGGGGGACTGGACAGGGCACCATATATTTT	CATSRGTGQGTIYF
TRBV7-9	-	-	TRBJ1-3	TGTGCCAGCAGCTTAAGGGCGGAGGGTATTTCTGGAAACACCATATATTTT	CASSLRAEGISGNTIYF
TRBV5-1	-	TRBD2	TRBJ2-1	TGCGCCAGCAGCCCCCGACTAGCGGGAATAGGGTCCTACAATGAGCAGTTCTTC	CASSPRLAGIGSYNEQFF